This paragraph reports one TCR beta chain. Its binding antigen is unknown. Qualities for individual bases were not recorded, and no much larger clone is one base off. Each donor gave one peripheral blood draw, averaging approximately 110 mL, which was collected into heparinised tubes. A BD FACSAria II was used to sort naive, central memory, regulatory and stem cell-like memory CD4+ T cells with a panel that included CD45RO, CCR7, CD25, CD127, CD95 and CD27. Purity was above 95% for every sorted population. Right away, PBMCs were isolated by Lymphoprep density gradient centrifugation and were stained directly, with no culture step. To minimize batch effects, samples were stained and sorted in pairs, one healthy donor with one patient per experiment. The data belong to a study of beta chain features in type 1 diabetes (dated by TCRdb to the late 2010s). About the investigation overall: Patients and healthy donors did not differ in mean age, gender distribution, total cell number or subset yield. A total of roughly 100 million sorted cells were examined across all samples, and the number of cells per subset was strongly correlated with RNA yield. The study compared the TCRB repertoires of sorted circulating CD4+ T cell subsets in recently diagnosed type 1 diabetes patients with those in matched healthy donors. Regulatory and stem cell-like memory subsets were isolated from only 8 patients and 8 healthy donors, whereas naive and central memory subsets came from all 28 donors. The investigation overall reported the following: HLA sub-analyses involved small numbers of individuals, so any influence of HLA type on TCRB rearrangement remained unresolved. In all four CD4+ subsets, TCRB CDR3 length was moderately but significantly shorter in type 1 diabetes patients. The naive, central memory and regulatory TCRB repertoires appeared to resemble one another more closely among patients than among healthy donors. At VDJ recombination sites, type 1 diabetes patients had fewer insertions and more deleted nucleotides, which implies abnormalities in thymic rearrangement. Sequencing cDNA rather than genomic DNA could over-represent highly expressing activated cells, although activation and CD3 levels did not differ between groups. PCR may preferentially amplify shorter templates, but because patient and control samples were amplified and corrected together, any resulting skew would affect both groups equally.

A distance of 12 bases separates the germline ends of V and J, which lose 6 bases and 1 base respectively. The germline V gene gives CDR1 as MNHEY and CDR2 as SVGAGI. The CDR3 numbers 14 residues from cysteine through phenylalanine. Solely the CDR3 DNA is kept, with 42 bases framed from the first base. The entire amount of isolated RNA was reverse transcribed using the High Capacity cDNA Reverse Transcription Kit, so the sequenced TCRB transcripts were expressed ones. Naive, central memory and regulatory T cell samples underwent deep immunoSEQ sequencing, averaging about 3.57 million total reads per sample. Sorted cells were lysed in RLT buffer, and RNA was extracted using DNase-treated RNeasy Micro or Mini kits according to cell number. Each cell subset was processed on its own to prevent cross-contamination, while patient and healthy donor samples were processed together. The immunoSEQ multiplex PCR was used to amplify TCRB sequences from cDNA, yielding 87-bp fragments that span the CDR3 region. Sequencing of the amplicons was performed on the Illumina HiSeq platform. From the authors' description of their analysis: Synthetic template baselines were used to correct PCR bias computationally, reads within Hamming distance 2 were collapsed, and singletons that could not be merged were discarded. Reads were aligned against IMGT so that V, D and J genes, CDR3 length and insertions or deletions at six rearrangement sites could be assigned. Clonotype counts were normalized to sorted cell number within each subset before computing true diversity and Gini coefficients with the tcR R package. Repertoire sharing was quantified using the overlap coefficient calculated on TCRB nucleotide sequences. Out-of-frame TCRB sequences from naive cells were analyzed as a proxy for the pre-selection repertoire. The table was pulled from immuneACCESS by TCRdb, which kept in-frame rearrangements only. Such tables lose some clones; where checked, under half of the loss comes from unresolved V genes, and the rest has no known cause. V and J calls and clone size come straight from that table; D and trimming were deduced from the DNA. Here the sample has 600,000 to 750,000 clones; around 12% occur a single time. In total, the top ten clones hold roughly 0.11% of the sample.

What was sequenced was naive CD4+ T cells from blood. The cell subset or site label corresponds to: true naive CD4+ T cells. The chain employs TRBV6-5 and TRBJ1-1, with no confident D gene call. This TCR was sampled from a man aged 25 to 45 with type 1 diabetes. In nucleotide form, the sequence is TGTGCCAGCAGCCGGGCCTCCCAGAACACTGAAGCTTTCTTT. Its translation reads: CASSRASQNTEAFF.